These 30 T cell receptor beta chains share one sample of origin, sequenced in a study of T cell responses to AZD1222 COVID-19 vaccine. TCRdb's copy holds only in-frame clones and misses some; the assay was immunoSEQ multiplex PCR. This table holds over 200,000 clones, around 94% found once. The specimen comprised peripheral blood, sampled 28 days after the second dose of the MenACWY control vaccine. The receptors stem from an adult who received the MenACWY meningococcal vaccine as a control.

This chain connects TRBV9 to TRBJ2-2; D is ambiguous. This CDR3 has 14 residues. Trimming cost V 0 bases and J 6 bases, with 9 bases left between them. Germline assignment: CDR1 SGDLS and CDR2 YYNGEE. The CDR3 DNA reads TGTGCCAGCAGCGTAGGGTGGGTGCCCGGGGAGCTGTTTTTT. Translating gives CASSVGWVPGELFF.

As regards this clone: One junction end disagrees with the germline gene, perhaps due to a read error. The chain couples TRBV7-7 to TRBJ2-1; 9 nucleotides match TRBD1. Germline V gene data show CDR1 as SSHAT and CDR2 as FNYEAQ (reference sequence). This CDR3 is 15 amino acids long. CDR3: CASSLVTGGKNEQFF. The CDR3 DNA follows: TGTGCTAGCAGCTTAGTAACAGGGGGCAAGAATGAGCAGTTCTTC.

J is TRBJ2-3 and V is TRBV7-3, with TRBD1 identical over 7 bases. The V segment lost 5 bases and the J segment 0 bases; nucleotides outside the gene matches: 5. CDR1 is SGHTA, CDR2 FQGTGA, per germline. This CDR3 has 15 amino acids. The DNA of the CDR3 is TGTGCCAGCAGCACGGGACAGACTAGCACAGATACGCAGTATTTT. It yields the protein CASSTGQTSTDTQYF. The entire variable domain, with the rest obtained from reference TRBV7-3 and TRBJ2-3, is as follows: GAGVSQTPSNKVTEKGKYVELRCDPISGHTALYWYRQSLGQGPEFLIYFQGTGAADDSGLPNDRFFAVRPEGSVSTLKIQRTERGDSAVYLCASSTGQTSTDTQYFGPGTRLTVL.

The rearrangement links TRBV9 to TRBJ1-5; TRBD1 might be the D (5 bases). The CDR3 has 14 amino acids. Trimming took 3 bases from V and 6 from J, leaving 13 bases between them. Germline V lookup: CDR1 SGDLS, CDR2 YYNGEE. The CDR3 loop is CASSGGTMGQPQHF. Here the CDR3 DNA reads TGTGCCAGCAGCGGGGGGACTATGGGTCAGCCCCAGCATTTT.

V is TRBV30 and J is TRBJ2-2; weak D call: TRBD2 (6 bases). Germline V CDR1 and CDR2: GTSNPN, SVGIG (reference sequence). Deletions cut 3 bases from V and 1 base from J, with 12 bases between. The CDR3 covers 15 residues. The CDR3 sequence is CAWRGGAGNTGELFF. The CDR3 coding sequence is TGTGCCTGGAGAGGCGGGGCGGGGAACACCGGGGAGCTGTTTTTT.

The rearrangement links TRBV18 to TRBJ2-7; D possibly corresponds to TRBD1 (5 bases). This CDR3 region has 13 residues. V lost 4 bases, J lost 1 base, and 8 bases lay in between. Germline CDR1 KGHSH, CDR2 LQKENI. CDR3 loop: CASSQTESYEQYF. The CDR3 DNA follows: TGTGCCAGCTCACAGACAGAATCCTACGAGCAGTACTTC.

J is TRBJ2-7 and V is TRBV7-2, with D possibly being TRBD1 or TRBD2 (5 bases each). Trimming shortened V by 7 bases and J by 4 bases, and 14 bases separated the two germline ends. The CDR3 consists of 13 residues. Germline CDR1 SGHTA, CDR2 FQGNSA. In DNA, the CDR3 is TGTGCCAGCACCCGGGGCAGTGGGTACGAGCAGTACTTC. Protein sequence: CASTRGSGYEQYF.

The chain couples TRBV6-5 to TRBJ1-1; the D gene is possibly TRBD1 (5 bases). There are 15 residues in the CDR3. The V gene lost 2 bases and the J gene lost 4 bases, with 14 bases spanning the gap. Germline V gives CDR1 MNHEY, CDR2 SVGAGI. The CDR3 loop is CASSYDRGYSTEAFF. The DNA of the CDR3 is TGTGCCAGCAGTTACGATAGGGGTTATAGCACTGAAGCTTTCTTT.

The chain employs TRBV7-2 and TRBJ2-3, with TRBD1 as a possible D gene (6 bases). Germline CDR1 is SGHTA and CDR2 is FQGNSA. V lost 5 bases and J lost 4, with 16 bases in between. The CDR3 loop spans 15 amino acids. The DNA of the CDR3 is TGTGCCAGCAGCCCCCAGGGGCAGGGAGCAGATACGCAGTATTTT. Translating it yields CASSPQGQGADTQYF.

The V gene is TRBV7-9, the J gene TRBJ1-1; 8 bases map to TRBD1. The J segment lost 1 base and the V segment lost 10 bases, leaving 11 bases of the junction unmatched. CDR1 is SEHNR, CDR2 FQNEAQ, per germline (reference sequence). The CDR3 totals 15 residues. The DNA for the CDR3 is TGTGCCAACATAGCAGCAGGGACAGGGAACACTGAAGCTTTCTTT. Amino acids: CANIAAGTGNTEAFF.

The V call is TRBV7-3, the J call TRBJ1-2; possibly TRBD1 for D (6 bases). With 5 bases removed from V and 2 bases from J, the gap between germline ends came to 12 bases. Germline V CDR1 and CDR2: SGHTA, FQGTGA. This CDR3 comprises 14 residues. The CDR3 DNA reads TGTGCCAGCAGCCTGGGGGACAAGAACTATGGCTACACCTTC. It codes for CASSLGDKNYGYTF.

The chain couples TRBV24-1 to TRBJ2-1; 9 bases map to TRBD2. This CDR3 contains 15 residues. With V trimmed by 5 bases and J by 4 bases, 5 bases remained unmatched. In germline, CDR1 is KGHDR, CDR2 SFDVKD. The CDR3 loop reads CATSGIAGAYNEQFF. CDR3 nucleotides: TGTGCCACCAGTGGTATAGCGGGGGCATACAATGAGCAGTTCTTC.

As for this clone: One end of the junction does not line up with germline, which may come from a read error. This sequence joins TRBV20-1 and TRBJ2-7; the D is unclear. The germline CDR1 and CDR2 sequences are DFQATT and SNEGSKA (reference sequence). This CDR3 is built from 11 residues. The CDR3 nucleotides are TGCGGTGCTATAAACACCTACGAGCAGTACTTC. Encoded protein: CGAINTYEQYF.

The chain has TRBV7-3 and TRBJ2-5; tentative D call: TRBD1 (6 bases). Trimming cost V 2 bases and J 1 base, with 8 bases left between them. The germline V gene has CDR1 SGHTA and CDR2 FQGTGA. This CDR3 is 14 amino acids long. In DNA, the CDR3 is TGTGCCAGCAGCTTATTAGGGGGCCAAGAGACCCAGTACTTC. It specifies CASSLLGGQETQYF.

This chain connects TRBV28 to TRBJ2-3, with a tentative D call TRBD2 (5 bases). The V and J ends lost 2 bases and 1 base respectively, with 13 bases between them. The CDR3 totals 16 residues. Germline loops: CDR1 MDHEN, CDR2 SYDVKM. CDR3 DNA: TGTGCCAGCAGTTTAAGCGAGCGGCCCCGCACAGATACGCAGTATTTT. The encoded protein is CASSLSERPRTDTQYF. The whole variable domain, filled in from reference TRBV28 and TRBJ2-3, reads DVKVTQSSRYLVKRTGEKVFLECVQDMDHENMFWYRQDPGLGLRLIYFSYDVKMKEKGDIPEGYSVSREKKERFSLILESASTNQTSMYLCASSLSERPRTDTQYFGPGTRLTVL.

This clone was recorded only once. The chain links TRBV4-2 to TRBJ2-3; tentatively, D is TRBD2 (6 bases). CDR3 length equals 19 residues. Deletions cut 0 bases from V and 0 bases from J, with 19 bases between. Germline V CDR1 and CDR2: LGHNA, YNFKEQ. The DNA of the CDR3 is TGTGCCAGCAGCCAAGACGCGGTGACTAGGGTCCTAAGCACAGATACGCAGTATTTT. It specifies CASSQDAVTRVLSTDTQYF.

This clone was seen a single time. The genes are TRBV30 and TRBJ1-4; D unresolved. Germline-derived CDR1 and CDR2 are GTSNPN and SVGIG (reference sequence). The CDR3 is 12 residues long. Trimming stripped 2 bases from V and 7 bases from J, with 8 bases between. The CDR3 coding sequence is TGTGCCTGGAGTAGCCGGGGTGAAAAACTGTTTTTT. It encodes CAWSSRGEKLFF.

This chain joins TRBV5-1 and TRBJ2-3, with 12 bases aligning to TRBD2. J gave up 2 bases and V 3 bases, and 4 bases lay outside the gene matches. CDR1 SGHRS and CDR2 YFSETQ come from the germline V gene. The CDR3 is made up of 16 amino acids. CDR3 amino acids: CASSYLAGGFTDTQYF. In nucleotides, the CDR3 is TGCGCCAGCAGCTACCTAGCGGGGGGGTTCACAGATACGCAGTATTTT.

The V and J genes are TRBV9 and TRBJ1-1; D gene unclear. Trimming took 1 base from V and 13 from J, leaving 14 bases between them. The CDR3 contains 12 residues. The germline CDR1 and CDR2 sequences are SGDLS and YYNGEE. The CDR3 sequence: CASSVPQRGHFF. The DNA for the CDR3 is TGTGCCAGCAGCGTACCCCAAAGAGGGCATTTCTTT.

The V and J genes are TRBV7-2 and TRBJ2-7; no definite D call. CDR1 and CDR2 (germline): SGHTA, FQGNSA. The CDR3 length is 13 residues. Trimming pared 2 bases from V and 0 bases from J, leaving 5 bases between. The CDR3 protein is CASSLPSSYEQYF. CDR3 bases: TGTGCCAGCAGCTTACCATCCTCCTACGAGCAGTACTTC. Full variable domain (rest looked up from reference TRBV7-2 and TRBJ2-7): GAGVSQSPSNKVTEKGKDVELRCDPISGHTALYWYRQSLGQGLEFLIYFQGNSAPDKSGLPSDRFSAERTGGSVSTLTIQRTQQEDSAVYLCASSLPSSYEQYFGPGTRLTVT.

The CDR3 DNA reads as TGTGCCAGCAGATTGACAGGGCCGAACACTGAAGCTTTCTTT. It yields the protein CASRLTGPNTEAFF. The chain recombines TRBV6-5 with TRBJ1-1, with 7 bases fitting TRBD1. The CDR3 sequence is 14 residues long. With V trimmed by 6 bases and J by 1 base, 5 bases remained unmatched. The germline V gene has CDR1 MNHEY and CDR2 SVGAGI.

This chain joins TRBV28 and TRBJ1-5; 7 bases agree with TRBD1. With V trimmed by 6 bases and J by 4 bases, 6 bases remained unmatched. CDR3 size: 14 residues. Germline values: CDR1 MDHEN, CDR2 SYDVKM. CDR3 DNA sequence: TGTGCCAGCAGGGCGACAGGGCCGAATCAGCCCCAGCATTTT. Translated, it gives CASRATGPNQPQHF.

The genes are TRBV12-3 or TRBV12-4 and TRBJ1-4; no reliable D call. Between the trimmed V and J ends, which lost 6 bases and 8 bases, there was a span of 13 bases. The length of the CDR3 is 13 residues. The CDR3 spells CASSRPGGEKLFF. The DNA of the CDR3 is TGTGCCAGCAGCCGCCCGGGAGGAGAAAAACTGTTTTTT.

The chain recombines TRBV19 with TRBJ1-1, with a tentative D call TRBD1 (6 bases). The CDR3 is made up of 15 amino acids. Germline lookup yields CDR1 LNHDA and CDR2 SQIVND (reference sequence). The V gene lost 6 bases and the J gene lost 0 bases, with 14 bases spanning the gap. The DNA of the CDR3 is TGTGCCAGTAGGGGGGCCGCGGGTTTGAACACTGAAGCTTTCTTT. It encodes CASRGAAGLNTEAFF.

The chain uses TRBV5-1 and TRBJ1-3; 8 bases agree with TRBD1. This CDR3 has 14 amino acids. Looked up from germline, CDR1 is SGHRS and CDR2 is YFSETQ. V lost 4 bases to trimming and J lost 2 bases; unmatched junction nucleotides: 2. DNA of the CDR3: TGCGCCAGCAGCCCGACAGGGGCTGGAAACACCATATATTTT. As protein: CASSPTGAGNTIYF.

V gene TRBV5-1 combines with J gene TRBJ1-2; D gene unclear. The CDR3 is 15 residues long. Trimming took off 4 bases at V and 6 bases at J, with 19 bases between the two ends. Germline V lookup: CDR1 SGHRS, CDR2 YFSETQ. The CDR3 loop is CASSHDGRKGNGYTF. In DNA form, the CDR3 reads TGCGCCAGCAGCCATGACGGCCGCAAGGGAAATGGCTACACCTTC. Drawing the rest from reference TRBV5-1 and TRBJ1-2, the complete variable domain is KAGVTQTPRYLIKTRGQQVTLSCSPISGHRSVSWYQQTPGQGLQFLFEYFSETQRNKGNFPGRFSGRQFSNSRSEMNVSTLELGDSALYLCASSHDGRKGNGYTFGSGTRLTVV.

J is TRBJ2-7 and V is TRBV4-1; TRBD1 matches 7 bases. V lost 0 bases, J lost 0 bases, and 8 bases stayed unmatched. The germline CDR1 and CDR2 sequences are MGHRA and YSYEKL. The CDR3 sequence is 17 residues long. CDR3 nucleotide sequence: TGCGCCAGCAGCCAAGACTTCCCCGGGACAGTCTCCTACGAGCAGTACTTC. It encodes CASSQDFPGTVSYEQYF.

The CDR3 is CASSFPPGSNYGYTF. The DNA of the CDR3 is TGTGCCAGCAGCTTCCCCCCAGGGTCAAACTATGGCTACACCTTC. The rearrangement joins TRBV7-9 to TRBJ1-2, with D perhaps matching TRBD1 (5 bases). The CDR3 length is 15 residues. CDR1 is SEHNR, CDR2 FQNEAQ, per germline (reference sequence). V dropped 3 bases and J dropped 2 bases, with 13 bases sitting between them.

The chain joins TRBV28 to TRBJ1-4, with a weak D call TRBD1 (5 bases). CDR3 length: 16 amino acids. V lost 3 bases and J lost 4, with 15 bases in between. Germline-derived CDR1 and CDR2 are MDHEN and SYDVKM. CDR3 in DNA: TGTGCCAGCAGTTTTTCAGCGGACATACTTAATGAAAAACTGTTTTTT. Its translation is CASSFSADILNEKLFF.

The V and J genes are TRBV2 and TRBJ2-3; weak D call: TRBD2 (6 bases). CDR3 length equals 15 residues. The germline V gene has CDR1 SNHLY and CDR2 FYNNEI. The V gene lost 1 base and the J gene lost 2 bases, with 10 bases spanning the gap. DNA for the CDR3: TGTGCCAGCAGTGAAGGAACTAGCCTCACAGATACGCAGTATTTT. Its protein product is CASSEGTSLTDTQYF.